Each of the 27 T cell receptor beta chains below was sequenced from the same sample in a study of STAT5B mutations in CD4+ large granular lymphocyte leukemia. The protocol was immunoSEQ multiplex PCR, while the TCRdb copy is restricted to in-frame clones and leaves out a portion. The sample includes nearly 30,000 clones, roughly 80% of them seen just once. Sequencing was carried out using CD4+ T cells from blood buffy coats. All receptors come from a human donor in good health.

V gene TRBV28 combines with J gene TRBJ1-1; D gene ambiguous. Germline CDR1 and CDR2: MDHEN and SYDVKM. Trimming removed 2 bases at V and 5 bases at J, with 3 bases between. This CDR3 has 11 residues. The CDR3 sequence is CASSLSTEAFF. CDR3 bases: TGTGCCAGCAGTTTAAGTACTGAAGCTTTCTTT.

CDR3 protein: CASSQDGAGVEKLFF. The CDR3 DNA reads TGCGCCAGCAGCCAAGATGGGGCGGGGGTCGAAAAACTGTTTTTT. The chain combines TRBV4-3 with TRBJ1-4; TRBD1 might be the D (5 bases). Trimming removed 0 bases at V and 8 bases at J, with 13 bases between. Germline V gene lookup returns CDR1 LGHNA and CDR2 YSLEER. The length of the CDR3 is 15 residues.

The V and J genes are TRBV7-2 and TRBJ2-1; TRBD2 aligns across 10 bases. Looked up from germline, CDR1 is SGHTA and CDR2 is FQGNSA. After removal of 0 bases from V and 8 bases from J, the junction contained 7 bases not matched to a gene. There are 16 residues in the CDR3. The CDR3 here is CASSLAAGTSEHEQFF. The DNA for the CDR3 is TGTGCCAGCAGCTTAGCAGCCGGGACTAGCGAACATGAGCAGTTCTTC.

The chain has TRBV4-1 and TRBJ1-6; a weak D match, TRBD1 (6 bases). This CDR3 has 18 residues. V dropped 3 bases and J dropped 0 bases, with 15 bases sitting between them. Germline lookup yields CDR1 MGHRA and CDR2 YSYEKL. The CDR3 loop reads CASSHVGQSFSYNSPLHF. The CDR3 coding sequence is TGCGCCAGCAGCCACGTCGGACAGTCCTTCTCCTATAATTCACCCCTCCACTTT.

The CDR3 bases are TGTGCCAGCAGCCTCCAGGGGGCCTCGGTCACCTCTGGAAACACCATATATTTT. This encodes CASSLQGASVTSGNTIYF. This chain uses TRBV7-2 with TRBJ1-3, with 8 bases aligning to TRBD1. The CDR3 consists of 18 residues. CDR1 SGHTA and CDR2 FQGNSA come from the germline V gene. The trim removed 5 bases at V and 0 bases at J, leaving 12 bases unmatched.

The chain is built from TRBV18 and TRBJ1-1; TRBD1 might be the D (6 bases). This CDR3 spans 14 amino acids. Per the germline V gene, CDR1 is KGHSH and CDR2 is LQKENI. V dropped 2 bases and J dropped 3 bases, with 10 bases sitting between them. The CDR3 region is CASSPGGGHTEAFF. CDR3 DNA: TGTGCCAGCTCACCAGGGGGCGGACACACTGAAGCTTTCTTT. Based on the CDR3 plus reference TRBV18 and TRBJ1-1, the full variable domain is NAGVMQNPRHLVRRRGQEARLRCSPMKGHSHVYWYRQLPEEGLKFMVYLQKENIIDESGMPKERFSAEFPKEGPSILRIQQVVRGDSAAYFCASSPGGGHTEAFFGQGTRLTVV.

V is TRBV5-1 and J is TRBJ1-2, with 11 bases aligning to TRBD1. Germline V CDR1 and CDR2: SGHRS, YFSETQ. The CDR3 is 16 amino acids. The V segment lost 4 bases and the J segment 4 bases; nucleotides outside the gene matches: 9. The CDR3 DNA is TGCGCCAGCAGCGACGGACAGGGGGCACAGGTCTATGGCTACACCTTC. Its protein product is CASSDGQGAQVYGYTF.

This rearrangement joins TRBV4-1 to TRBJ1-1, with D tentatively TRBD1 (5 bases). The CDR3 has 14 residues. The germline gives CDR1 MGHRA, CDR2 YSYEKL. The germline V and J ends were trimmed by 6 bases and 0 bases, with 11 bases remaining between them. CDR3 amino acids: CASRKGRMNTEAFF. The DNA of the CDR3 is TGCGCCAGCAGGAAGGGACGGATGAACACTGAAGCTTTCTTT.

This chain joins TRBV6-6 and TRBJ1-3, with D uncertain. The germline gives CDR1 MNHNY, CDR2 SVGAGI (reference sequence). The CDR3 sequence is 15 residues long. V was cut by 2 bases and J by 0 bases, with 8 bases left in between. DNA of the CDR3: TGTGCCAGCAGTTACCTCGGAGTCTCTGGAAACACCATATATTTT. Translating it yields CASSYLGVSGNTIYF.

J is TRBJ1-3 and V is TRBV9, with D unresolved. In germline, CDR1 is SGDLS, CDR2 YYNGEE. The V gene lost 0 bases and the J gene lost 9 bases, with 10 bases spanning the gap. The length of the CDR3 is 13 residues. CDR3 residues: CASSVDEQSTIYF. The CDR3 nucleotides are TGTGCCAGCAGCGTAGACGAACAGAGCACCATATATTTT.

The chain is built from TRBV7-2 and TRBJ1-2; 7 bases agree with TRBD1. This CDR3 is built from 15 residues. With V trimmed by 2 bases and J by 6 bases, 9 bases remained unmatched. In germline, CDR1 is SGHTA, CDR2 FQGNSA. The CDR3 region has the DNA TGTGCCAGCAGCTTATCCCTGACAGGGATGGATGGCTACACCTTC. Protein: CASSLSLTGMDGYTF. Looking up the rest from reference TRBV7-2 and TRBJ1-2 gives the full variable domain: GAGVSQSPSNKVTEKGKDVELRCDPISGHTALYWYRQSLGQGLEFLIYFQGNSAPDKSGLPSDRFSAERTGGSVSTLTIQRTQQEDSAVYLCASSLSLTGMDGYTFGSGTRLTVV.

The chain is built from TRBV5-8 and TRBJ1-1; a possible D gene is TRBD1 (5 bases). Per germline, CDR1 SGHTS and CDR2 YDEGEE. Trimming pared 0 bases from V and 6 bases from J, leaving 15 bases between. This CDR3 is built from 15 residues. CDR3 sequence reads: CASSLERGQGAEAFF. CDR3 nucleotides: TGTGCCAGCAGCTTGGAACGAGGGCAGGGCGCTGAAGCTTTCTTT.

The V call is TRBV19, the J call TRBJ1-4, with unresolved D. V was pared by 9 bases and J by 0 bases, with 14 bases between. This CDR3 is built from 15 residues. Germline-derived CDR1 and CDR2 are LNHDA and SQIVND (reference sequence). CDR3 loop: CASHPDGATNEKLFF. Here the CDR3 DNA reads TGTGCCAGCCACCCGGACGGTGCAACTAATGAAAAACTGTTTTTT.

The genes are TRBV5-1 and TRBJ1-6; D ambiguous. The germline V and J ends were trimmed by 3 bases and 3 bases, with 7 bases remaining between them. The CDR3 has 14 amino acids. Looked up from germline, CDR1 is SGHRS and CDR2 is YFSETQ. Written as DNA, the CDR3 is TGCGCCAGCAGCTGGAACAACTATAATTCACCCCTCCACTTT. It is translated as CASSWNNYNSPLHF.

The chain has TRBV6-1 and TRBJ1-1; unclear D gene. V lost 6 bases, J lost 6 bases, and 11 bases lay in between. Germline V gene lookup returns CDR1 MNHNS and CDR2 SASEGT. The CDR3 is 12 residues long. The CDR3 coding sequence is TGTGCCAGCAGGTCGATAACTCCTGAAGCTTTCTTT. The encoded protein is CASRSITPEAFF.

The rearrangement joins TRBV11-2 to TRBJ1-6; D is ambiguous. CDR3 length: 14 amino acids. Looked up from germline, CDR1 is SGHAT and CDR2 is FQNNGV. The ends were cut back, 8 bases at V and 10 bases at J, with 18 bases in the middle. This chain's CDR3 is CASLGVSQKSPLHF. For the CDR3, the DNA is TGTGCCAGCCTGGGAGTGAGCCAAAAATCACCCCTCCACTTT. Variable domain in full (rest from reference TRBV11-2 and TRBJ1-6): EAGVAQSPRYKIIEKRQSVAFWCNPISGHATLYWYQQILGQGPKLLIQFQNNGVVDDSQLPKDRFSAERLKGVDSTLKIQPAKLEDSAVYLCASLGVSQKSPLHFGNGTRLTVT.

On this clone itself: Compared with germline, one end of the junction differs, possibly owing to a read error. The V call is TRBV6-5, the J call TRBJ1-2; 8 bases line up with TRBD1. The CDR3 is 11 residues long. Germline assignment: CDR1 MNHEY and CDR2 SVGAGI. The DNA of the CDR3 is TGTGCCAGCAGCTCCGGACAGGGCGAACCCTTC. Protein sequence: CASSSGQGEPF.

The chain employs TRBV7-2 and TRBJ2-1, with TRBD2 matching 15 bases. The length of the CDR3 is 15 residues. J lost 7 bases, V lost 5 bases, and 3 bases had no gene match. Germline V gene lookup returns CDR1 SGHTA and CDR2 FQGNSA. For the CDR3, the DNA is TGTGCCAGCAGCGGACTAGCGGGGGGGCATAATGAGCAGTTCTTC. The encoded protein is CASSGLAGGHNEQFF.

V usage is TRBV4-2 and J usage is TRBJ1-2, with D tentatively TRBD1 (5 bases). The germline CDR1 and CDR2 sequences are LGHNA and YNFKEQ. V shed 4 bases and J shed 7 bases, with 13 bases lying between them. The CDR3 contains 13 residues. CDR3: CASSLQGTSGYTF. As DNA, the CDR3 is TGTGCCAGCAGCCTTCAAGGGACTTCTGGCTACACCTTC.

V and J are TRBV23-1 and TRBJ1-3; no reliable D call. TRBV23-1 qualifies as an ORF whose function is uncertain. The CDR3 extends over 14 amino acids. The ends were cut back, 6 bases at V and 4 bases at J, with 13 bases in the middle. The CDR3 loop is CASRGPNSGNTIYF. The CDR3 DNA reads as TGCGCCAGCAGGGGCCCGAACAGCGGAAACACCATATATTTT.

This clone has more than one count but fewer than ten. This sample also contains other DNA sequences that code for the same CDR3. The chain carries TRBV19 and TRBJ1-2; D not resolved. V lost 0 bases to trimming and J lost 5 bases, with 7 bases between them. CDR1 is LNHDA and CDR2 is SQIVND in the germline V gene (reference sequence). This CDR3 has 13 residues. CDR3 protein: CASSIDRLYGYTF. In nucleotides, the CDR3 is TGTGCCAGTAGTATAGACAGGCTTTATGGCTACACCTTC.

This clone was detected only a few times. This chain connects TRBV27 to TRBJ1-1; D not resolved. The V gene lost 6 bases and the J gene lost 4 bases, with 12 bases spanning the gap. In germline, CDR1 is MNHEY, CDR2 SMNVEV (reference sequence). This CDR3 contains 13 residues. As DNA, the CDR3 is TGTGCCAGCAGCCTAGGGATTATCACTGAAGCTTTCTTT. Residues: CASSLGIITEAFF.

This clone was seen just once. This CDR3 is CASSRQMSNSPLHF. CDR3 DNA sequence: TGTGCCAGTAGCAGGCAGATGAGTAATTCACCCCTCCACTTT. The genes are TRBV19 and TRBJ1-6; D gene uncertain. Germline CDR1 reads LNHDA; CDR2 reads SQIVND (reference sequence). V was trimmed by 6 bases and J by 6 bases, leaving 12 bases between them. The CDR3 consists of 14 residues.

The chain links TRBV13 to TRBJ1-6; D is possibly TRBD1 (6 bases). CDR3 size: 16 residues. Trimming stripped 6 bases from V and 8 bases from J, with 20 bases between. The germline V gene has CDR1 PRHDT and CDR2 FYEKMQ (reference sequence). The CDR3 loop is CASRRSAGTPYSPLHF. The CDR3 coding sequence is TGTGCCAGCAGGAGGAGCGCCGGGACACCCTATTCACCCCTCCACTTT.

This chain links TRBV7-9 with TRBJ1-6; possible D gene TRBD1, 5 bases. Deletions cut 7 bases from V and 7 bases from J, with 14 bases between. This CDR3 is built from 14 residues. Per germline, CDR1 SEHNR and CDR2 FQNEAQ (reference sequence). CDR3: CASIQAGGNSPLHF. For the CDR3, the DNA is TGTGCCAGCATCCAGGCGGGGGGGAATTCACCCCTCCACTTT.

The chain is built from TRBV29-1 and TRBJ2-3; D is unclear. Deletions cut 5 bases from V and 1 base from J, with 13 bases between. Germline V gives CDR1 SQVTM, CDR2 ANQGSEA. The CDR3 totals 14 residues. The CDR3 DNA reads as TGCAGCGTTCGGTACAGTTCCCGCACAGATACGCAGTATTTT. It translates to CSVRYSSRTDTQYF.

This clone occurred a few times. V usage is TRBV6-5 and J usage is TRBJ1-2; no definite D call. Germline V lookup: CDR1 MNHEY, CDR2 SVGAGI. The CDR3 extends over 13 amino acids. The germline V and J ends were trimmed by 0 bases and 3 bases, with 5 bases remaining between them. The CDR3 bases are TGTGCCAGCAGTTACTCGAGGGACTATGGCTACACCTTC. This gives the protein CASSYSRDYGYTF.